These T cell receptor beta chains were read from a single sample in a study of cytomegalovirus exposure and HLA in healthy donors. Measured with immunoSEQ multiplex PCR; TCRdb has only the in-frame clones, and not every one. The data contain about 200,000 clones, around 80% of them singletons. Sequenced: PBMCs. Every receptor here comes from a man aged 50-60 years in good health and CMV-seronegative. The CDR3 runs from the conserved cysteine through the conserved F or W. A D gene is named only where the DNA matches it firmly.

>TRBD1|TRBV27|TRBJ1-4
CASSPRQGRGEKLFF
>.|TRBV7-3|TRBJ1-1
CASSSLTVMNTEAFF
>TRBD2|TRBV10-2|TRBJ2-1
CASSEVGGTSYEQFF
>TRBD2|TRBV2|TRBJ2-5
CASRGLAGSQETQYF
>.|TRBV27|TRBJ2-2
CASSSLAGELFF
>TRBD2|TRBV28|TRBJ2-7
CASRPGGEAAYEQYF
>.|TRBV6-5|TRBJ2-7
CASSSAAANEQYF
>TRBD2|TRBV5-1|TRBJ2-1
CASSSTGTNSYNEQFF
>TRBD2|TRBV18|TRBJ2-7
CASSPEKPRLAESSYEQYF
>TRBD2|TRBV9|TRBJ2-2
CASSLGGSSNGELFF
>.|TRBV6-5|TRBJ1-3
CASSRGTDSGNTIYF
>.|TRBV6-1|TRBJ1-4
CASSEWEGRNEKLFF
>.|TRBV2|TRBJ2-7
CASSRTETYEQYF
>TRBD1|TRBV7-8|TRBJ1-1
CASSFHPGQLNTEAFF
>.|TRBV19|TRBJ2-5
CASSPGQPETQYF
>TRBD2|TRBV5-1|TRBJ2-7
CASSPPGTSANEQYF
>.|TRBV6-5|TRBJ1-5
CASSFAGYNQPQHF
>.|TRBV7-8|TRBJ2-7
CASSRAGALPFF
>TRBD2|TRBV28|TRBJ2-3
CASRTTSGWAQYF
>.|TRBV5-1|TRBJ1-5
CASSWGPGNQPQHF
>TRBD2|TRBV6-5|TRBJ2-2
CASSYRGRLGGELFF
>.|TRBV11-2|TRBJ2-7
CASSLHLGEVRYEQYF
>TRBD1|TRBV9|TRBJ1-1
CASSAGTGGTEAFF
>TRBD1|TRBV28|TRBJ2-3
CASSSTGQAVWDTQYF
>.|TRBV28|TRBJ2-7
CASSLGFSGSSSAEQYF
>TRBD1|TRBV6-6|TRBJ2-1
CASSLLTGGYEQFF
>TRBD1|TRBV10-3|TRBJ2-2
CAISTGTVNTGELFF
>TRBD1|TRBV2|TRBJ2-3
CASSETGNTDTQYF
>TRBD2|TRBV5-4|TRBJ2-5
CASSLGTSGRGLPETQYF
>.|TRBV6-1|TRBJ1-4
CASGDYEKLFF
>TRBD1|TRBV5-6|TRBJ2-5
CASSLDRGETQYF
>.|TRBV7-9|TRBJ2-5
CASSGEGNRETQYF